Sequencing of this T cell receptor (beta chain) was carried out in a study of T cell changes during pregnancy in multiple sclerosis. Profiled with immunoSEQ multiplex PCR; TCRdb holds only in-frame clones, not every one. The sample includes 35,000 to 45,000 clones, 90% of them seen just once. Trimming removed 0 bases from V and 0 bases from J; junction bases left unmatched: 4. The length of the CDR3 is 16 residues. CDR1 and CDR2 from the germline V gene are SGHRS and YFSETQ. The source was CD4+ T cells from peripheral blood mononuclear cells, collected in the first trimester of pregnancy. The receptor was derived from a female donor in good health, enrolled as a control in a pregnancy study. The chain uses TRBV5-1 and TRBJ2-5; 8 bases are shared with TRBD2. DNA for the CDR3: TGCGCCAGCAGCTTGGACCCGGGGGGGTACCAAGAGACCCAGTACTTC. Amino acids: CASSLDPGGYQETQYF.